This is a list of T cell receptor beta chains from one sample in a study of control samples from healthy donors and cancer patients. The table came from immunoSEQ multiplex PCR; TCRdb's copy has only in-frame clones and leaves some out. The sample carries roughly 160,000 clones, 96% recorded once. What was sequenced was blood. These receptor sequences come from a woman aged 25 to 39 in good health. The conserved cysteine and the conserved F or W are not part of the CDR3 here. Not all rows give a size; the values are once, few, many and, for expanded clones, a class.

CDR3 length,V gene,clone size,CDR3 protein
15,TRBV9,-,ASSVGRAGEEHYEQF
12,TRBV15,-,ATSRDVANTEAF
12,TRBV10-3,-,AISESDRVYGYT
11,TRBV6-2/TRBV6-3,once,ASSYSRLVAGF
12,TRBV11-3,once,ASSATSVSYEQY
13,TRBV28,-,ASSFRGLAKNIQY
13,TRBV13,once,ASSLEARNNSPLH
9,TRBV27,-,ASSQLGELF
13,TRBV10-1,-,ASSRDRGRIGELF
12,TRBV28,-,ASSYRGRTYEQY
13,TRBV28,-,ASSSGTSSNQPQH
11,TRBV27,-,ASSLSRPDTQY
13,TRBV6-5,-,ASSNPGQANQPQH
13,TRBV6-5,-,ASTQREGPYNEQF
12,TRBV6-1,-,ASSDQREADTQY
13,TRBV7-6,-,ASSLGRDSSYEQY
16,TRBV7-3,-,ASSLWGEGTSATDTQY
14,TRBV25-1,-,ASTEGGAPENTEAF
11,TRBV11-2,-,ASSLNGYTEAF
13,TRBV19,-,ASSIARDRPYGYT
14,TRBV5-1,-,ASSLVAGDNTGELF
12,TRBV29-1,-,SVEWAVDNEKLF
12,TRBV6-6,-,ASIVSPGNTEAF
13,TRBV28,-,ASSFMGGRTDTQY
14,TRBV7-9,-,ASSPPLGQQNTEAF
12,TRBV4-2,-,ASSHAGQNYGYT
9,TRBV12-3/TRBV12-4,few,ASSQLGTQY
13,TRBV28,once,ASSFNFDSKYGYT
14,TRBV27,-,ASSSSSGGAYNEQF
12,TRBV15,-,ATSRGDRVAEAF
14,TRBV13,-,ASSWRGVRALDEQY
11,TRBV7-8,-,ASSLRTGLYAF
15,TRBV2,-,ASSQTRKRPYTGELF
15,TRBV6-1,-,ASSEVGTGVLNTEAF
13,TRBV19,-,ASSNNMVAGGEQF
13,TRBV9,-,ASSVGGTQNYGYT
14,TRBV5-1,-,ASSLVLGPGTDTQY
13,TRBV28,-,ASSFGQGVNPPQH
11,TRBV6-6,-,ASKLGARETQY
13,TRBV28,-,ASRRGLAGPGELF
11,TRBV30,few,AWSSRGNQPQH
13,TRBV18,-,ASSPEHSYTDTQY
11,TRBV6-6,-,ASSRSSWDTQY
14,TRBV6-1,-,ASSGLAGASSYEQY